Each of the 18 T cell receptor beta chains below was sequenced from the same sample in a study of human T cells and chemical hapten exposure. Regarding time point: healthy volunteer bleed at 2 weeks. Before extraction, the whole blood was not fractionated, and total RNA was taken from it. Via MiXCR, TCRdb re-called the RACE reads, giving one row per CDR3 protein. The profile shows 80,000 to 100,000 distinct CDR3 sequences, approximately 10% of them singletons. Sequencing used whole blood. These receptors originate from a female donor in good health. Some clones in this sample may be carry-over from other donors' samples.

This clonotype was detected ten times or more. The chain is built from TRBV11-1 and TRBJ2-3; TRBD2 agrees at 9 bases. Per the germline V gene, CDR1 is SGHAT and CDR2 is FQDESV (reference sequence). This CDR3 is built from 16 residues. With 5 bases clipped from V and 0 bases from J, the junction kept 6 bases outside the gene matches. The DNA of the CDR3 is TGTGCCAGCAGCCTACGGACTAGCGATAGCACAGATACGCAGTATTTT. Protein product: CASSLRTSDSTDTQYF. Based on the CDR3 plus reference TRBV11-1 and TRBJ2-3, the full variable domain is EAEVAQSPRYKITEKSQAVAFWCDPISGHATLYWYRQILGQGPELLVQFQDESVVDDSQLPKDRFSAERLKGVDSTLKIQPAELGDSAMYLCASSLRTSDSTDTQYFGPGTRLTVL.

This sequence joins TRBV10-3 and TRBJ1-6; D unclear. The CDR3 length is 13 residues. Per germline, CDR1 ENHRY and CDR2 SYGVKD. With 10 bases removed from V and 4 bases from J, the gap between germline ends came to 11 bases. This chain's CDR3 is CATLRDYNSPLHF. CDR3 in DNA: TGTGCCACCCTCCGGGATTATAATTCACCCCTCCACTTT.

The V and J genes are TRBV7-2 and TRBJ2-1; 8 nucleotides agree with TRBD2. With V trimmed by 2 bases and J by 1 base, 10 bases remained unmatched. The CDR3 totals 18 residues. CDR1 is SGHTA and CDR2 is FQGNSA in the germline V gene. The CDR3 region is CASSLYPRERESYNEQFF. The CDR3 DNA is TGTGCCAGCAGCTTATATCCCCGAGAGCGGGAGTCCTACAATGAGCAGTTCTTC.

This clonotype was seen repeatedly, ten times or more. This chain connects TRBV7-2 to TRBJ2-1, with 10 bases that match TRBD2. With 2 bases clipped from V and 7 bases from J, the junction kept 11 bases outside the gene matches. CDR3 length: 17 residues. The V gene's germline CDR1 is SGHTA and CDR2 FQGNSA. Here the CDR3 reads CASSLMASGSFLNEQFF. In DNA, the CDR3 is TGTGCCAGCAGCTTAATGGCTAGCGGGAGTTTTTTGAATGAGCAGTTCTTC.

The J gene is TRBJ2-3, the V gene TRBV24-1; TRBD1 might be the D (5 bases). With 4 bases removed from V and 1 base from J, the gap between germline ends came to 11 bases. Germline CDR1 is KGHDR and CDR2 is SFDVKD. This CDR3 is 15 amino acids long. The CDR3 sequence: CATSEAGYGTDTQYF. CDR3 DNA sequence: TGTGCCACCAGTGAAGCAGGGTACGGCACAGATACGCAGTATTTT.

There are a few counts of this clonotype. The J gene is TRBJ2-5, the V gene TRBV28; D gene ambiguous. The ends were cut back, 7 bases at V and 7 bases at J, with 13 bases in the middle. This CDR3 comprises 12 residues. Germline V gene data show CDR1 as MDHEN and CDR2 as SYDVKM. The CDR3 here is CASTHHIGTQYF. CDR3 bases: TGTGCCAGCACCCACCACATAGGGACCCAGTACTTC.

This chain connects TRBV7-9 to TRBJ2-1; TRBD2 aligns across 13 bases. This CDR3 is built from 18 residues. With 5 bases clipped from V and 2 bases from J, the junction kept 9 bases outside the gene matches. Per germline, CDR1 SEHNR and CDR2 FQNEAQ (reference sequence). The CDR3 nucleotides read TGTGCCAGCAGCCGAGGGACTAGCGGGACCACCACCTACAATGAGCAGTTCTTC. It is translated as CASSRGTSGTTTYNEQFF.

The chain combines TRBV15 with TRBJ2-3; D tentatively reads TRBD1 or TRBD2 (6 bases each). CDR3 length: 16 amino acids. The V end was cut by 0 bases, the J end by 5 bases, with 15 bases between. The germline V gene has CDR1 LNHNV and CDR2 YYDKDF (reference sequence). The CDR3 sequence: CATSREGGTEGDTQYF. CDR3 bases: TGTGCCACCAGCAGAGAAGGGGGGACCGAGGGAGATACGCAGTATTTT. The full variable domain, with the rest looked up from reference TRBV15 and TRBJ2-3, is DAMVIQNPRYQVTQFGKPVTLSCSQTLNHNVMYWYQQKSSQAPKLLFHYYDKDFNNEADTPDNFQSRRPNTSFCFLDIRSPGLGDTAMYLCATSREGGTEGDTQYFGPGTRLTVL.

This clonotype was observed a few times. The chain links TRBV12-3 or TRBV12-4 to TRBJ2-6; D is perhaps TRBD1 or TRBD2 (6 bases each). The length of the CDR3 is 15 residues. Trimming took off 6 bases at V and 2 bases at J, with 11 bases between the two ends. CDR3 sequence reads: CASRTGGPGANVLTF. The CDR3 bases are TGTGCCAGCAGAACTGGGGGGCCTGGGGCCAACGTCCTGACTTTC.

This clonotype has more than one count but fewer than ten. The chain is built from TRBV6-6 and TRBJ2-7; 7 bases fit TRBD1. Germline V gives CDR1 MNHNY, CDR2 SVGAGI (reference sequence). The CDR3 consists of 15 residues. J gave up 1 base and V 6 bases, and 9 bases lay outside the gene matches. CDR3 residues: CASSNTRDSSYEQYF. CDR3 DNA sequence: TGTGCCAGCAGCAACACCCGGGACAGTTCCTACGAGCAGTACTTC.

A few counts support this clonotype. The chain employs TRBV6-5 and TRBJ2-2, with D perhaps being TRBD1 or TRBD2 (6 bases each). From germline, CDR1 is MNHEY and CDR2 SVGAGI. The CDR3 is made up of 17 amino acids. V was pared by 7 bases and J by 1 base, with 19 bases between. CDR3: CASTSFWGAQNTGELFF. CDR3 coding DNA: TGTGCCAGCACCAGCTTTTGGGGGGCGCAGAACACCGGGGAGCTGTTTTTT.

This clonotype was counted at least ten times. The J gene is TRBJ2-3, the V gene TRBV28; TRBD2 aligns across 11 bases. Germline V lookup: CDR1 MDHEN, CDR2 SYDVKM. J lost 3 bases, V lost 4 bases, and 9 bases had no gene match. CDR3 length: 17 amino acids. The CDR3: CASSSPYRLAGTDTQYF. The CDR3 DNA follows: TGTGCCAGCAGTTCCCCATACAGACTAGCGGGGACAGATACGCAGTATTTT.

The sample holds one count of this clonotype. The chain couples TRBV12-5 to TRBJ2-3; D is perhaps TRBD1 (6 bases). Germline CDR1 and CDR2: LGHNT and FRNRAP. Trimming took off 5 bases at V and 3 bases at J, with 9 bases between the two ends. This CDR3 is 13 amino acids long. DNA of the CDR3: TGTGCTAGTGGTCCCCAGGGGACAGATACGCAGTATTTT. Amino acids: CASGPQGTDTQYF. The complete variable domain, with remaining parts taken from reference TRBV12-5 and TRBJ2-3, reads DARVTQTPRHKVTEMGQEVTMRCQPILGHNTVFWYRQTMMQGLELLAYFRNRAPLDDSGMPKDRFSAEMPDATLATLKIQPSEPRDSAVYFCASGPQGTDTQYFGPGTRLTVL.

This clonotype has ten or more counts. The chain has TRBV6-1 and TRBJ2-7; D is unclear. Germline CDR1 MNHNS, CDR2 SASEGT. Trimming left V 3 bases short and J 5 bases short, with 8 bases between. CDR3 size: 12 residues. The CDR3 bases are TGTGCCAGCAGTGACAGGCTGGACGAGCAGTACTTC. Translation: CASSDRLDEQYF.

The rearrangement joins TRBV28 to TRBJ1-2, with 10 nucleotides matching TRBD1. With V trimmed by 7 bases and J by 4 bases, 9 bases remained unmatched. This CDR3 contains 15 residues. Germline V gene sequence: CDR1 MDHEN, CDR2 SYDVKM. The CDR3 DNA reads TGTGCCAGCAAACGAGGACAGGGGGGGACCTATGGCTACACCTTC. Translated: CASKRGQGGTYGYTF.

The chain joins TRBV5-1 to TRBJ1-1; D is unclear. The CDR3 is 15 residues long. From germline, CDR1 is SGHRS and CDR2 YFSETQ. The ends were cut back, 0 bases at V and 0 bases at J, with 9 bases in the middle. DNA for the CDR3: TGCGCCAGCAGCTTGGATGCCAGCCTGAACACTGAAGCTTTCTTT. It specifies CASSLDASLNTEAFF. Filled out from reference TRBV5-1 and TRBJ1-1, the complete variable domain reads KAGVTQTPRYLIKTRGQQVTLSCSPISGHRSVSWYQQTPGQGLQFLFEYFSETQRNKGNFPGRFSGRQFSNSRSEMNVSTLELGDSALYLCASSLDASLNTEAFFGQGTRLTVV.

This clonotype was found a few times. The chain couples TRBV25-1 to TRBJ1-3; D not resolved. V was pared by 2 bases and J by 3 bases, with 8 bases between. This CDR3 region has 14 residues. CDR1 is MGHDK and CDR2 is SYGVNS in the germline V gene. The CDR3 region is CASSEVGFGNTIYF. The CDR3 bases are TGTGCCAGCAGTGAAGTCGGGTTTGGAAACACCATATATTTT.

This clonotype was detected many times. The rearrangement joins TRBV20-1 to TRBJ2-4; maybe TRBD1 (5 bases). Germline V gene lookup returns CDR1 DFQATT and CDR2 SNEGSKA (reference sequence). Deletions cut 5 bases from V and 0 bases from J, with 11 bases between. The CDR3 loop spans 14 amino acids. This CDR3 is CSAHDSLAKNIQYF. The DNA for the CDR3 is TGCAGTGCTCATGACAGTCTAGCCAAAAACATTCAGTACTTC.